The rows below give T cell receptor beta chains drawn from one sample of a study of cytomegalovirus exposure and HLA in healthy donors. Clones were read by immunoSEQ multiplex PCR, and TCRdb kept only the in-frame ones, dropping some. The repertoire has roughly 120,000 clones, approximately 70% of them found once; the top ten carry 8% to 9.5%. The sequencing sample was made of PBMCs. The receptors stem from a man aged 25-45 years in good health and CMV-seropositive. CDR3s include the opening cysteine and the closing phenylalanine or tryptophan. Each record gives: V gene, J gene, D gene, clone size, CDR3 protein, CDR3 DNA. The D gene is left open where the match is weak. Clone size is stated in some rows and not others, as once, few, many or a class when expanded.

TRBV5-4	TRBJ1-1	TRBD1	NA	CASSATPGTVQTEAFF	TGTGCCAGCAGCGCAACCCCCGGGACAGTACAGACTGAAGCTTTCTTT
TRBV6-1	TRBJ1-2	NA	few	CASSEERGSYGYTF	TGTGCCAGCAGTGAAGAGCGGGGGAGCTATGGCTACACCTTC
TRBV27	TRBJ1-2	TRBD1	NA	CASSSRPTGAGGYTF	TGTGCCAGCAGTTCACGTCCGACAGGGGCGGGTGGCTACACCTTC
TRBV6-4	TRBJ2-1	TRBD2	NA	CASSDSGLVGQHEQFF	TGTGCCAGCAGTGACTCCGGACTAGTTGGTCAGCATGAGCAGTTCTTC
TRBV19	TRBJ1-1	NA	NA	CASSVQGNTEAFF	TGTGCCAGTAGTGTCCAGGGGAACACTGAAGCTTTCTTT
TRBV10-3	TRBJ1-6	TRBD1	few	CAISATGQSYSPLHF	TGTGCCATCAGCGCCACGGGACAGTCTTATTCACCCCTCCACTTT
TRBV7-2	TRBJ2-3	TRBD2	NA	CASSLRGSGGASTDTQYF	TGTGCCAGCAGCTTACGGGGTAGCGGGGGGGCTAGCACAGATACGCAGTATTTT
TRBV5-5	TRBJ2-6	TRBD1	NA	CASSLRSGGAPGANVLTF	TGTGCCAGCAGCTTGCGGTCAGGGGGCGCCCCTGGGGCCAACGTCCTGACTTTC
TRBV10-2	TRBJ2-7	TRBD1	NA	CASKGLHPGGSYEQYF	TGCGCCAGCAAAGGGTTACACCCAGGGGGATCCTACGAGCAGTACTTC
TRBV6-5	TRBJ1-2	TRBD1	NA	CASSYGTGGEYGYTF	TGTGCCAGCAGTTACGGGACAGGGGGCGAGTATGGCTACACCTTC
TRBV6-1	TRBJ1-6	NA	few	CASSEGLGQGYNSPLHF	TGTGCCAGCAGTGAAGGACTCGGGCAGGGCTATAATTCACCCCTCCACTTT
TRBV6-1	TRBJ1-2	NA	once	CASRRGGTNYGYTF	TGTGCCAGCAGGAGGGGGGGAACTAACTATGGCTACACCTTC
TRBV7-2	TRBJ2-3	NA	NA	CASSPLSGTDTQYF	TGTGCCAGCAGCCCCTTGAGCGGCACAGATACGCAGTATTTT
TRBV29-1	TRBJ2-6	TRBD1	NA	CSVPRDSRFSGANVLTF	TGCAGCGTGCCCCGGGACAGCAGATTCTCTGGGGCCAACGTCCTGACTTTC
TRBV11-1	TRBJ1-1	TRBD1	NA	CASRSDRGRMNTEAFF	TGTGCCAGCAGGAGTGACAGGGGGCGAATGAACACTGAAGCTTTCTTT
TRBV27	TRBJ2-6	TRBD1	few	CASRRGQPHISGANVLTF	TGTGCCAGCAGGAGGGGACAGCCACACATCTCTGGGGCCAACGTCCTGACTTTC
TRBV30	TRBJ1-5	TRBD1	NA	CAWSGQGASQPQHF	TGTGCCTGGAGTGGACAGGGGGCGAGTCAGCCCCAGCATTTT
TRBV6-1	TRBJ1-1	NA	once	CASSERNGGRAEAFF	TGTGCCAGCAGTGAACGGAACGGGGGGCGGGCTGAAGCTTTCTTT
TRBV28	TRBJ2-3	NA	few	CASRRRGLRPDTQYF	TGTGCCAGCCGCCGTCGAGGGTTAAGGCCAGATACGCAGTATTTT
TRBV5-1	TRBJ2-5	NA	NA	CASSLASGNGETQYF	TGCGCCAGCAGCTTGGCCTCAGGGAACGGAGAGACCCAGTACTTC
TRBV4-2	TRBJ2-5	TRBD1	NA	CASSVTGKYQETQYF	TGTGCCAGCAGCGTGACAGGGAAATATCAAGAGACCCAGTACTTC
TRBV9	TRBJ1-3	NA	NA	CASSLRHPSSGNTIYF	TGTGCCAGCAGCCTTAGACACCCGAGCTCTGGAAACACCATATATTTT
TRBV4-1	TRBJ1-1	TRBD1	NA	CASSQDRTGTTEAFF	TGCGCCAGCAGCCAAGACCGGACAGGGACCACTGAAGCTTTCTTT
TRBV10-3	TRBJ2-5	TRBD1	few	CATGEGQGGLTAQYF	TGTGCCACCGGAGAAGGACAGGGCGGCCTCACCGCCCAGTACTTC
TRBV5-4	TRBJ2-7	NA	NA	CASTLSGGNEQYF	TGTGCCAGCACCCTTTCGGGGGGCAACGAGCAGTACTTC
TRBV7-2	TRBJ1-2	NA	NA	CASSSPGRVVGYTF	TGTGCCAGCAGCTCGCCCGGCAGGGTTGTGGGCTACACCTTC
TRBV6-1	TRBJ1-4	NA	NA	CATNRQVAEKLFF	TGTGCCACCAACAGACAGGTAGCTGAAAAACTGTTTTTT
TRBV28	TRBJ2-5	TRBD1	NA	CAAAVQGEETQYF	TGTGCCGCAGCGGTTCAGGGGGAAGAGACCCAGTACTTC
TRBV11-2	TRBJ2-4	NA	few	CASSSPRVLAKNIQYF	TGTGCCAGCAGCTCGCCACGGGTCCTAGCCAAAAACATTCAGTACTTC
TRBV4-1	TRBJ1-2	NA	NA	CASSPIGQGLNYGYTF	TGCGCCAGCAGCCCAATAGGACAAGGGCTGAACTATGGCTACACCTTC
TRBV20-1	TRBJ1-1	NA	NA	CSAAQGDEAFF	TGCAGTGCCGCACAGGGTGATGAAGCTTTCTTT
TRBV6-1	TRBJ1-1	TRBD1	NA	CASSARTGKVPTEAFF	TGTGCCAGCAGTGCCCGGACAGGGAAGGTACCCACTGAAGCTTTCTTT
TRBV19	TRBJ1-2	NA	NA	CASSIPQTGGGTNYGYTF	TGTGCCAGTAGTATACCGCAGACCGGGGGAGGGACTAACTATGGCTACACCTTC
TRBV6-5	TRBJ1-2	NA	NA	CASKTGYYGYTF	TGTGCCAGCAAGACGGGATACTATGGCTACACCTTC
TRBV11-3	TRBJ2-6	NA	few	CASSLGQASGGANVLTF	TGTGCCAGCAGCTTAGGACAGGCCTCGGGTGGGGCCAACGTCCTGACTTTC
TRBV25-1	TRBJ1-4	NA	NA	CASSDGRTNEKLFF	TGTGCCAGCAGTGATGGCCGAACTAATGAAAAACTGTTTTTT
TRBV29-1	TRBJ1-1	TRBD1	few	CSVDAGQANTEAFF	TGCAGCGTTGATGCCGGACAGGCTAACACTGAAGCTTTCTTT
TRBV6-1	TRBJ1-1	TRBD1	few	CASRDRANTEAFF	TGTGCCAGCAGGGACAGGGCGAACACTGAAGCTTTCTTT
TRBV29-1	TRBJ1-2	NA	NA	CSVEDRIHYGYTF	TGCAGCGTTGAAGACAGGATTCACTATGGCTACACCTTC
TRBV29-1	TRBJ1-2	TRBD1	NA	CSVEDRGRQYGYTF	TGCAGCGTTGAAGACAGGGGGCGCCAGTATGGCTACACCTTC
TRBV28	TRBJ1-2	TRBD1	NA	CASSSPGQGGLYGYTF	TGTGCCAGCAGTTCCCCCGGACAGGGAGGCTTATATGGCTACACCTTC
TRBV4-1	TRBJ1-4	TRBD1	NA	CASSQESTGGFEKLFF	TGCGCCAGCAGCCAAGAAAGTACAGGGGGGTTTGAAAAACTGTTTTTT
TRBV25-1	TRBJ1-6	TRBD1	once	CASSPGTGRPSPLHF	TGTGCCAGCAGTCCGGGGACAGGACGGCCCTCACCCCTCCACTTT
TRBV11-2	TRBJ2-6	NA	NA	CASSLRGSGANVLTF	TGTGCCAGCTCGCTTCGGGGGTCTGGGGCCAACGTCCTGACTTTC
TRBV6-6	TRBJ2-1	NA	NA	CASSLGTPYNEQFF	TGTGCCAGCAGCCTCGGGACACCTTACAATGAGCAGTTCTTC
TRBV7-9	TRBJ1-1	NA	NA	CASILGGEPYTEAFF	TGTGCCAGCATTCTCGGGGGGGAGCCTTACACTGAAGCTTTCTTT
TRBV11-2	TRBJ2-7	TRBD1	NA	CAGRQGRPYEQYF	TGTGCCGGAAGACAGGGCCGTCCCTACGAGCAGTACTTC
TRBV5-1	TRBJ2-7	TRBD1	NA	CASSLGDRAYEQYF	TGCGCCAGCAGCTTGGGGGACAGAGCCTACGAGCAGTACTTC
TRBV23-1	TRBJ1-1	NA	few	CASSQGDCLMNTEAFF	TGCGCCAGCAGTCAGGGGGACTGCCTTATGAACACTGAAGCTTTCTTT
TRBV7-9	TRBJ2-2	NA	NA	CASSAPAGELFF	TGTGCCAGCAGCGCACCAGCCGGGGAGCTGTTTTTT
TRBV19	TRBJ2-1	TRBD1	NA	CASSTGTGIFNEQFF	TGTGCCAGTAGTACCGGGACAGGGATATTTAATGAGCAGTTCTTC
TRBV6-5	TRBJ1-2	NA	few	CASMQGPSGYTF	TGTGCCAGCATGCAGGGGCCCAGCGGCTACACCTTC
TRBV7-3	TRBJ1-1	TRBD1	NA	CASSLDRASTEAFF	TGTGCCAGCAGCTTGGACAGGGCAAGCACTGAAGCTTTCTTT
TRBV9	TRBJ2-2	NA	NA	CASSADSSTGELFF	TGTGCCAGCAGCGCGGACAGTAGTACCGGGGAGCTGTTTTTT
TRBV30	TRBJ1-1	NA	NA	CAWSATGNTEAFF	TGTGCCTGGAGCGCAACAGGGAACACTGAAGCTTTCTTT